These T cell receptor beta chains were read from a single sample in a study of OX40 agonist ivuxolimab in advanced cancers. Sequencing used immunoSEQ multiplex PCR; TCRdb keeps in-frame clones, though not all of them. The sample has roughly 80,000 clones, just over 90% seen once; the top ten hold around 15%. Sample: CD4+ or CD8+ T cells sorted from blood, taken in a trial of the OX40 agonist ivuxolimab. All receptors derive from an adult with an advanced solid tumor such as melanoma, head and neck, liver or kidney cancer. Both conserved end residues are part of each CDR3. The order of the fields is CDR3 length, clone size, D gene, V gene, J gene, CDR3 DNA, CDR3 protein. D genes are given only for firm matches. The size of a clone is reported for some rows only, either as once, few or many, or as a class for expanded clones.

>17|.|.|TRBV4-1|TRBJ2-2
TGCGCCAGCAGCGGGGATGGCACTCGAGCTTACACCGGGGAGCTGTTTTTT
CASSGDGTRAYTGELFF
>15|.|TRBD1|TRBV27|TRBJ2-5
TGTGCCAGCAGTTCATGGACAGGGAGTTTAGAGACCCAGTACTTC
CASSSWTGSLETQYF
>16|.|.|TRBV19|TRBJ2-1
TGTGCCAGTAGTATAGACCAAGGGGCCTCCTACAATGAGCAGTTCTTC
CASSIDQGASYNEQFF
>16|.|TRBD1|TRBV7-8|TRBJ2-7
TGTGCCAGCAGCCCGGGTGGGGGACAGACATCCTACGAGCAGTACTTC
CASSPGGGQTSYEQYF
>15|.|TRBD1|TRBV28|TRBJ2-7
TGTGCCAGCAGTTTCAAGGGACAGGCCGACTACGAGCAGTACTTC
CASSFKGQADYEQYF
>15|.|.|TRBV7-6|TRBJ1-3
TGTGCCAGCAGCTTAGTACGGGACTCTGGAAACACCATATATTTT
CASSLVRDSGNTIYF
>18|.|.|TRBV19|TRBJ1-4
TGTGCCAGTAGTATAGGAGGGGGAGGACTCGCAACTAATGAAAAACTGTTTTTT
CASSIGGGGLATNEKLFF
>18|once|.|TRBV7-6|TRBJ1-2
TGTGCCAGCAGCTTATATCTCCCCCGGGGGCTCCCTAACTATGGCTACACCTTC
CASSLYLPRGLPNYGYTF
>13|.|.|TRBV19|TRBJ1-1
TGTGCCAGTACTCGGACGGATTGGGCGGAGGCTTTCTTT
CASTRTDWAEAFF
>12|.|TRBD1|TRBV19|TRBJ2-4
TGTGCCAGCAGAACAGGGGAGAACATTCAGTACTTC
CASRTGENIQYF
>15|once|TRBD1|TRBV7-9|TRBJ2-7
TGTGCCAGCAGCACAAGGACAGGGGGCTCCTACGAGCAGTACTTC
CASSTRTGGSYEQYF
>17|.|TRBD1|TRBV9|TRBJ2-1
TGTGCCAGCAGCGTAGAAACCGGGACAGGCCTTTACAATGAGCAGTTCTTC
CASSVETGTGLYNEQFF
>16|.|.|TRBV14|TRBJ2-7
TGTGCCAGCAGCCAAGAAAGGGGCGCGTTCTCCTACGAGCAGTACTTC
CASSQERGAFSYEQYF
>17|.|.|TRBV9|TRBJ2-3
TGTGCCAGCAGCGCCGACTACTACAGGGTTGGCACAGATACGCAGTATTTT
CASSADYYRVGTDTQYF
>10|.|.|TRBV6-6|TRBJ1-2
TGTGCCAGCTCCAGGGGCGGCTACACCTTC
CASSRGGYTF
>14|.|TRBD1|TRBV6-1|TRBJ2-2
TGTGCCAGCAGTGAGGACAGGGACACCGGGGAGCTGTTTTTT
CASSEDRDTGELFF
>15|.|.|TRBV29-1|TRBJ1-1
TGCAGCGTTGAAGGTATTAAGGGTTTAAACACTGAAGCTTTCTTT
CSVEGIKGLNTEAFF
>13|.|.|TRBV27|TRBJ2-7
TGTGCCAGCAGTTTATCCGTCTCCTACGAGCAGTACTTC
CASSLSVSYEQYF
>14|.|.|TRBV7-9|TRBJ2-5
TGTGCCAGCAGCTACACGGACCTTCTCAGGGTCCAGTACTTC
CASSYTDLLRVQYF
>16|.|.|TRBV6-5|TRBJ1-3
TGTGCCAGCAGTTACATCGGGGGGAGCTCTGGAAACACCATATATTTT
CASSYIGGSSGNTIYF
>14|.|.|TRBV11-2|TRBJ2-7
TGTGCCAGCAGCTTATGGTGGCAGGCCTACGAGCAGTACTTC
CASSLWWQAYEQYF
>16|once|.|TRBV28|TRBJ2-7
TGTGCCAGCAGCCGCATCGAGCCAGCGACATCCTACGAGCAGTACTTC
CASSRIEPATSYEQYF
>15|.|.|TRBV6-5|TRBJ2-7
TGTGCCAGCAGTTACCAAGGGACACGGGGACACGAGCAGTACTTC
CASSYQGTRGHEQYF
>15|.|TRBD2|TRBV6-5|TRBJ2-1
TGTGCCAGCAGTTACTCCCCCGGGACTATCAATGAGCAGTTCTTC
CASSYSPGTINEQFF
>13|.|.|TRBV7-9|TRBJ2-7
TGTGCCAGCGGCGGACAGTTAACCTACGAGCAGTACTTC
CASGGQLTYEQYF
>15|.|.|TRBV4-3|TRBJ1-1
TGCGCCAGCAGCCAAGATAGGGCAGGGGTTACTGAAGCTTTCTTT
CASSQDRAGVTEAFF
>14|.|.|TRBV27|TRBJ2-7
TGTGCCAGCAGTCCTTCCCCAGTAAGCTACGAGCAGTACTTC
CASSPSPVSYEQYF
>12|.|.|TRBV29-1|TRBJ2-5
TGCAGCGTTGTTACGGTTGGAGAGACCCAGTACTTC
CSVVTVGETQYF
>18|.|TRBD1|TRBV18|TRBJ2-7
TGTGCCAGCTCACCGGGACAGGTGATCCCTTACGAATCCTACGAGCAGTACTTC
CASSPGQVIPYESYEQYF
>14|once|.|TRBV11-2|TRBJ2-3
TGTGCCAGCAGCTTAGGGGAGAGCACAGATACGCAGTATTTT
CASSLGESTDTQYF
>13|few|.|TRBV5-4|TRBJ1-1
TGTGCCAGTGGGGCGGCGAGGGGGACTGAAGCTTTCTTT
CASGAARGTEAFF
>15|.|.|TRBV4-3|TRBJ2-1
TGCGCCAGCAGCTTTCGGGACTCGAGGGGTGGTGAGCAGTTCTTC
CASSFRDSRGGEQFF
>13|.|.|TRBV4-1|TRBJ2-5
TGCGCCAGCAGCCAAGGCGGGCAAGAGACCCAGTACTTC
CASSQGGQETQYF